Shown below are 3 T cell receptor beta chains from a single sample sequenced in a study of CD8+ T cells in alopecia areata (dated by TCRdb to between 2017 and 2018). In the paper's terms, the treatment or condition label means: oral pan-JAK inhibitor, 5-10 mg twice daily. Receptor libraries were prepared by the immunoSEQ multiplex PCR assay. RNA was extracted from all samples and reverse transcribed into cDNA, which served as template for TCR sequencing. In TCRdb, the immuneACCESS table is reduced to in-frame sequences with V and J assigned. These tables do not hold every clone; where another copy was compared, an unresolved V gene accounts for under half, and the others remain unexplained. The sample contains about 200,000 clones, 30% to 40% of them found a single time. Around 0.48% of the sample is in the top ten clones. The sequencing used CD4+ T cells sorted from blood, collected at approximately week 30, from a patient treated with tofacitinib. The receptors stem from a human donor with alopecia areata.

The CDR3 nucleotides are TGTGCCAGCCTCGGGGAGACCCAGTACTTC. Protein sequence: CASLGETQYF. The rearrangement uses TRBV6-6 and TRBJ2-5, with D unresolved. The CDR3 has 10 residues. Germline CDR1 and CDR2: MNHNY and SVGAGI (reference sequence). The ends were cut back, 8 bases at V and 5 bases at J, with 6 bases in the middle.

The chain is built from TRBV30 and TRBJ1-2; no clear D. V dropped 0 bases and J dropped 1 base, with 6 bases sitting between them. CDR3 length: 13 residues. The germline CDR1 and CDR2 sequences are GTSNPN and SVGIG (reference sequence). The CDR3 bases are TGTGCCTGGAGTGTTTACCTTAACTATGGCTACACCTTC. This encodes CAWSVYLNYGYTF.

The gene calls are TRBV19 and TRBJ1-5; possible D gene TRBD1, 6 bases. The V and J ends lost 5 bases and 0 bases respectively, with 11 bases between them. This CDR3 is 15 amino acids long. Germline values: CDR1 LNHDA, CDR2 SQIVND (reference sequence). CDR3: CASSPGALSNQPQHF. CDR3 in DNA: TGTGCCAGTAGTCCAGGGGCCCTTAGCAATCAGCCCCAGCATTTT.